Each of the 17 T cell receptor beta chains below was sequenced from the same sample in a study of OX40 agonist ivuxolimab in advanced cancers. The repertoire was sequenced with immunoSEQ multiplex PCR; TCRdb's copy has only in-frame clones and lacks some. The sample shows over 50,000 clones, roughly 84% of them seen only once. This sample comprised CD4+ or CD8+ T cells sorted from blood, obtained in a trial of the OX40 agonist ivuxolimab. These receptors were obtained from an adult with an advanced solid tumor such as melanoma, head and neck, liver or kidney cancer.

V and J are TRBV7-2 and TRBJ1-2, with D possibly being TRBD1 (6 bases). Germline V CDR1 and CDR2: SGHTA, FQGNSA. Between the trimmed V and J ends, which lost 7 bases and 0 bases, there was a span of 15 bases. The CDR3 is made up of 15 amino acids. The CDR3 sequence is CASKGGAWANYGYTF. CDR3 DNA sequence: TGTGCCAGCAAAGGGGGGGCTTGGGCTAACTATGGCTACACCTTC. Variable domain in full (rest from reference TRBV7-2 and TRBJ1-2): GAGVSQSPSNKVTEKGKDVELRCDPISGHTALYWYRQSLGQGLEFLIYFQGNSAPDKSGLPSDRFSAERTGGSVSTLTIQRTQQEDSAVYLCASKGGAWANYGYTFGSGTRLTVV.

This clone was detected once. The gene calls are TRBV19 and TRBJ1-1; 7 nucleotides agree with TRBD1. This CDR3 has 17 amino acids. Germline loops: CDR1 LNHDA, CDR2 SQIVND (reference sequence). The V and J ends lost 4 bases and 4 bases, in that order; junction bases with no gene match: 15. DNA of the CDR3: TGTGCCAGTAGTAGTCGGGACAGTAAAGAGAAGGTCACTGAAGCTTTCTTT. It is translated as CASSSRDSKEKVTEAFF.

This clone was seen a few times. The CDR3 nucleotides read TGTGCCAGCAGCTTGGGGAGGGAGCAGTTCTTC. Amino acid sequence: CASSLGREQFF. The V and J genes are TRBV5-6 and TRBJ2-1; possible D gene TRBD2, 5 bases. Deletions cut 0 bases from V and 10 bases from J, with 5 bases between. CDR1 SGHDT and CDR2 YYEEEE come from the germline V gene. The CDR3 is 11 amino acids.

This clone was seen once. This sequence joins TRBV5-1 and TRBJ2-5, with D perhaps TRBD1 (6 bases). Germline lookup yields CDR1 SGHRS and CDR2 YFSETQ. The CDR3 contains 14 residues. V lost 3 bases and J lost 2, with 11 bases in between. CDR3 nucleotide sequence: TGCGCCAGCAGCTCCCTCACAGGGCAAGAGACCCAGTACTTC. Translated: CASSSLTGQETQYF. Full variable domain (missing parts from reference TRBV5-1 and TRBJ2-5): KAGVTQTPRYLIKTRGQQVTLSCSPISGHRSVSWYQQTPGQGLQFLFEYFSETQRNKGNFPGRFSGRQFSNSRSEMNVSTLELGDSALYLCASSSLTGQETQYFGPGTRLLVL.

This clone was observed a single time. The J gene is TRBJ2-3, the V gene TRBV18; the D gene is possibly TRBD2 (6 bases). In germline, CDR1 is KGHSH, CDR2 LQKENI. V was pared by 5 bases and J by 1 base, with 10 bases between. The length of the CDR3 is 14 residues. The CDR3 DNA reads TGTGCCAGCTCATTTAGCGGAGGCACAGATACGCAGTATTTT. Protein product: CASSFSGGTDTQYF.

This clone was detected only a few times. The V call is TRBV6-1, the J call TRBJ2-7; 9 bases agree with TRBD1. V was pared by 7 bases and J by 1 base, with 5 bases of the junction left unmatched. Germline V gene data show CDR1 as MNHNS and CDR2 as SASEGT. This CDR3 is 14 amino acids long. The CDR3 DNA follows: TGTGCCAGCACGCGGGACAGGGCATCCTACGAGCAGTACTTC. Amino acid sequence: CASTRDRASYEQYF.

This sequence joins TRBV7-2 and TRBJ2-3, with D uncertain. Germline lookup yields CDR1 SGHTA and CDR2 FQGNSA. The CDR3 is 15 residues long. The V end lost 2 bases, the J end lost 3 bases, and 12 bases lay between the germline ends. CDR3 loop: CASSLFALYTDTQYF. CDR3 coding DNA: TGTGCCAGCAGCTTATTTGCCCTCTATACAGATACGCAGTATTTT.

V and J are TRBV27 and TRBJ2-5, with TRBD2 matching over 11 bases. The CDR3 is 14 residues long. Germline V gene sequence: CDR1 MNHEY, CDR2 SMNVEV (reference sequence). After removal of 3 bases from V and 7 bases from J, the junction contained 4 bases not matched to a gene. CDR3: CASSFGLAGGTQYF. The CDR3, as DNA: TGTGCCAGCAGTTTCGGGCTAGCGGGGGGGACCCAGTACTTC.

The chain links TRBV7-9 to TRBJ1-1; no firm D call. V lost 5 bases to trimming and J lost 8 bases, with 12 bases between them. This CDR3 contains 12 residues. The germline V gene has CDR1 SEHNR and CDR2 FQNEAQ (reference sequence). The CDR3 DNA sequence: TGTGCCAGCAGCCAACCCTTGGGGGAAGCTTTCTTT. This gives the protein CASSQPLGEAFF. Combining the CDR3 with reference TRBV7-9 and TRBJ1-1 gives the whole variable domain DTGVSQNPRHKITKRGQNVTFRCDPISEHNRLYWYRQTLGQGPEFLTYFQNEAQLEKSRLLSDRFSAERPKGSFSTLEIQRTEQGDSAMYLCASSQPLGEAFFGQGTRLTVV.

This clone was observed a few times. The chain uses TRBV7-9 and TRBJ1-1; TRBD1 is a possible D gene (5 bases). The CDR3 extends over 14 amino acids. Trimming took 1 base from V and 4 from J, leaving 10 bases between them. Germline V gene data show CDR1 as SEHNR and CDR2 as FQNEAQ (reference sequence). For the CDR3, the DNA is TGTGCCAGCAGCTTAGGACAGTCGAGCACTGAAGCTTTCTTT. Protein: CASSLGQSSTEAFF.

The genes are TRBV6-1 and TRBJ2-3; 7 positions agree with TRBD1. Germline values: CDR1 MNHNS, CDR2 SASEGT. The CDR3 has 13 amino acids. The V segment lost 11 bases and the J segment 5 bases; nucleotides outside the gene matches: 10. In DNA form, the CDR3 reads TGTGCCGGAAGATACAGGGGTGAAGATACGCAGTATTTT. Amino acid sequence: CAGRYRGEDTQYF.

The CDR3 reads CASSSLVPPAFF. For the CDR3, the DNA is TGTGCCAGCAGCTCTCTCGTCCCCCCCGCTTTCTTT. The chain recombines TRBV7-8 with TRBJ1-1; no clear D. V was trimmed by 4 bases and J by 11 bases, leaving 14 bases between them. The CDR3 runs to 12 residues. Germline-derived CDR1 and CDR2 are SGHVS and FQNEAQ.

V is TRBV4-1 and J is TRBJ2-7, with 7 positions matching TRBD1. V trimming: 1 base; J trimming: 6 bases; junction bases outside the gene matches: 9. Per the germline V gene, CDR1 is MGHRA and CDR2 is YSYEKL. This CDR3 is 15 amino acids long. CDR3 sequence (DNA): TGCGCCAGCAGCCAAGGGGTCCAGGGGGAGTTCGAGCAGTACTTC. Translating gives CASSQGVQGEFEQYF.

The chain recombines TRBV6-1 with TRBJ1-5; a possible D gene is TRBD1 (6 bases). V lost 4 bases to trimming and J lost 5 bases, with 15 bases between them. Germline values: CDR1 MNHNS, CDR2 SASEGT. This CDR3 is built from 15 residues. The CDR3 loop is CASSVSQGRYQPQHF. The CDR3 coding sequence is TGTGCCAGCAGTGTCTCTCAGGGGCGGTATCAGCCCCAGCATTTT.

This clone was detected only once. This chain connects TRBV15 to TRBJ1-3; the match to TRBD1 covers 7 bases. Germline trimming cut 4 bases from V and 1 base from J; bases unmatched to any gene: 4. The CDR3 spans 15 residues. CDR1 is LNHNV and CDR2 is YYDKDF in the germline V gene (reference sequence). The CDR3 DNA sequence: TGTGCCACCAGCACAGGGGGGAAATCTGGAAACACCATATATTTT. Translating it yields CATSTGGKSGNTIYF.

V gene TRBV30 combines with J gene TRBJ2-7, with no clear D. V was clipped by 0 bases and J by 10 bases, with 19 bases between them. The CDR3 is 14 amino acids. Germline values: CDR1 GTSNPN, CDR2 SVGIG (reference sequence). In DNA form, the CDR3 reads TGTGCCTGGAGTGTACTGGGTCAAGGCTCAACCCAGTACTTC. Translating it yields CAWSVLGQGSTQYF.

CDR3 nucleotide sequence: TGTGCCATCAGAACAGTCGGCGGGGAGGCTGGCTACACCTTC. It codes for CAIRTVGGEAGYTF. This sequence joins TRBV10-3 and TRBJ1-2; no reliable D call. CDR3 length: 14 amino acids. V lost 6 bases and J lost 7, with 18 bases in between. Germline loops: CDR1 ENHRY, CDR2 SYGVKD.